This T cell receptor beta chain is from a study of blood T cells in healthy people across ages. The CDR3 contains 15 residues. The V gene end was trimmed by 3 bases and the J gene end by 6 bases; junction bases not matched to a gene: 10. The germline V gene has CDR1 SGDLS and CDR2 YYNGEE. Sample-barcoded 5' priming and a J-beta primer mix drove a second PCR of about 6 to 11 cycles. MiXCR was run by TCRdb on the 5' RACE reads, yielding one entry per CDR3 protein. The profile shows roughly 1.7 million distinct CDR3 sequences, roughly 30% of them singletons. The V and J genes are TRBV9 and TRBJ2-7; 9 bases align to TRBD1. The clonotype comes from a woman aged 30 to 39 in good health. Sequencing used blood. CDR3 DNA: TGTGCCAGCAGCGCCGCGGACAGGGGCGTCGGCGAGCAGTACTTC. This gives the protein CASSAADRGVGEQYF.